These 9 T cell receptor beta chains were sequenced from one sample in a study of CD8 T cells in Susac syndrome. cDNA came from about 0.5 to 1 ug RNA primed by random hexamers. TCRdb re-derived calls from the immunoSEQ multiplex PCR reads in MiXCR, one entry per CDR3 protein. The sample shows 150,000 to 200,000 distinct CDR3 sequences, about 94% of them seen only once. The sample comprised CD4+ T cells from PBMCs. These receptors were collected from a human donor with multiple sclerosis.

The chain recombines TRBV23-1 with TRBJ2-7; the D is unclear. TRBV23-1 is an ORF for which the function is uncertain. The V gene lost 8 bases and the J gene lost 4 bases, with 9 bases spanning the gap. The CDR3 is made up of 11 amino acids. The CDR3 DNA reads TGCGCCAGCCATGTGGCGTACGAGCAGTACTTC. It specifies CASHVAYEQYF.

The J gene is TRBJ1-6, the V gene TRBV15, with TRBD1 matching over 9 bases. The CDR3 has 16 residues. J gave up 9 bases and V 0 bases, and 6 bases lay outside the gene matches. Germline V gene sequence: CDR1 LNHNV, CDR2 YYDKDF (reference sequence). The CDR3 DNA sequence: TGTGCCACCAGCAGAGATCGGACAGGGGCGTCTTCACCCCTCCACTTT. It yields the protein CATSRDRTGASSPLHF.

This sequence joins TRBV19 and TRBJ1-2, with 7 bases identical to TRBD1. This CDR3 is built from 11 residues. The germline CDR1 and CDR2 sequences are LNHDA and SQIVND (reference sequence). Trimming cost V 10 bases and J 8 bases; bases outside gene matches: 7. CDR3 bases: TGTGCCACCCTTCAGGGGGAGGGCTACACCTTC. As protein: CATLQGEGYTF.

The genes are TRBV6-5 and TRBJ2-3; perhaps TRBD2 as D (6 bases). The CDR3 totals 14 residues. Trimming removed 8 bases at V and 2 bases at J, with 14 bases between. CDR1 and CDR2 (germline): MNHEY, SVGAGI. CDR3 DNA: TGTGCCAGCCGCCGGGACTCCCTCACAGATACGCAGTATTTT. Its translation is CASRRDSLTDTQYF.

The chain employs TRBV30 and TRBJ2-1; D unclear. This CDR3 has 8 amino acids. Trimming took off 4 bases at V and 8 bases at J, with 0 bases between the two ends. Germline CDR1 is GTSNPN and CDR2 is SVGIG (reference sequence). This chain's CDR3 is CAWNEQFF. CDR3 nucleotides: TGTGCCTGGAATGAGCAGTTCTTC.

The J gene is TRBJ2-7, the V gene TRBV12-3 or TRBV12-4; either TRBD1 or TRBD2 may supply D (5 bases each). V was shortened by 1 base and J by 7 bases, with 5 bases between the two germline ends. This CDR3 has 11 residues. The CDR3, as DNA: TGTGCCAGCAGTTTAGGGGGGGAGCAGTACTTC. Residues: CASSLGGEQYF.

CDR3 in amino acids: CATSGRLAGGTDTQYF. The CDR3 coding sequence is TGTGCCACCAGCGGCCGACTAGCGGGGGGCACAGATACGCAGTATTTT. This chain joins TRBV15 and TRBJ2-3; 12 bases map to TRBD2. The CDR3 spans 16 residues. The V gene end was trimmed by 5 bases and the J gene end by 1 base; junction bases not matched to a gene: 4. Germline V gives CDR1 LNHNV, CDR2 YYDKDF (reference sequence).

The V call is TRBV5-6, the J call TRBJ2-3, with 7 bases fitting TRBD1. V shed 5 bases and J 4 bases; nucleotides not matched to a gene: 4. Germline loops: CDR1 SGHDT, CDR2 YYEEEE. The CDR3 consists of 13 residues. The CDR3 sequence: CASSLDRADTQYF. CDR3 in DNA: TGTGCCAGCAGTCTAGACAGGGCAGATACGCAGTATTTT.

This clonotype appeared once. The chain carries TRBV3-1 and TRBJ1-6, with TRBD1 matching 7 bases. The CDR3 loop spans 13 amino acids. J lost 10 bases, V lost 5 bases, and 5 bases had no gene match. The germline V gene encodes CDR1 LGHDT and CDR2 YNNKEL (reference sequence). DNA of the CDR3: TGTGCCAGCAGCTCCCGGGACAGCTCACCCCTCCACTTT. Protein sequence: CASSSRDSSPLHF. Combining the CDR3 with reference TRBV3-1 and TRBJ1-6 gives the whole variable domain DTAVSQTPKYLVTQMGNDKSIKCEQNLGHDTMYWYKQDSKKFLKIMFSYNNKELIINETVPNRFSPKSPDKAHLNLHINSLELGDSAVYFCASSSRDSSPLHFGNGTRLTVT.